What follows are 4 T cell receptor beta chains derived from one specimen sequenced in a study of shared clonotypes between healthy human individuals. Method: immunoSEQ multiplex PCR; TCRdb's copy keeps in-frame clones and lacks some. The sample lists 1.4 million to 1.5 million clones; over 95% were seen once. Sequenced input: naive CD4+ T cells sorted from blood. Subset in this sample: CD45RA+ positively selected. The receptors were sampled from a man aged 30 to 39 in good health.

This chain links TRBV6-4 with TRBJ2-5; 8 bases line up with TRBD1. Germline V gives CDR1 MRHNA, CDR2 SNTAGT. The CDR3 is 13 amino acids. The trim removed 6 bases at V and 5 bases at J, leaving 5 bases unmatched. CDR3: CASSDRGGETQYF. The CDR3 nucleotides read TGTGCCAGCAGCGACAGGGGTGGGGAGACCCAGTACTTC.

The sample holds one count of this clone. The chain links TRBV5-1 to TRBJ2-3, with D unresolved. Looked up from germline, CDR1 is SGHRS and CDR2 is YFSETQ. This CDR3 is built from 16 residues. Trimming cost V 1 base and J 2 bases, with 14 bases left between them. DNA of the CDR3: TGCGCCAGCAGCTTGCCCCTTCCGGTCGACACAGATACGCAGTATTTT. This translates into CASSLPLPVDTDTQYF.

V usage is TRBV9 and J usage is TRBJ2-7, with 7 bases lining up with TRBD1. The CDR3 spans 17 residues. The V and J ends lost 2 bases and 3 bases, in that order; junction bases with no gene match: 14. CDR1 is SGDLS and CDR2 is YYNGEE in the germline V gene. The CDR3 loop reads CASSVPGGYHILYEQYF. The CDR3 DNA reads TGTGCCAGCAGCGTCCCAGGGGGTTACCATATTCTCTACGAGCAGTACTTC. Looking up the rest from reference TRBV9 and TRBJ2-7 gives the full variable domain: DSGVTQTPKHLITATGQRVTLRCSPRSGDLSVYWYQQSLDQGLQFLIQYYNGEERAKGNILERFSAQQFPDLHSELNLSSLELGDSALYFCASSVPGGYHILYEQYFGPGTRLTVT.

To note about this clone: The same CDR3 arises from other DNA sequences in this sample as well. The chain combines TRBV5-4 with TRBJ1-1, with unresolved D. Germline CDR1 reads SGHNT; CDR2 reads YYREEE (reference sequence). The CDR3 contains 12 residues. V was trimmed by 0 bases and J by 4 bases, leaving 4 bases between them. As DNA, the CDR3 is TGTGCCAGCAGCTTGGTAGGCACTGAAGCTTTCTTT. Encoded protein: CASSLVGTEAFF.